This T cell receptor (beta chain) was captured in a study of long-term antiretroviral therapy in people with HIV. All donors provided no fewer than one pre-ART and no fewer than two post-ART PBMC samples. The assay, immunoSEQ v3.0, was run at survey level. TCRdb keeps only in-frame clones here, not all; method: immunoSEQ multiplex PCR. Among approximately 27,000 clones listed, 75% to 95% were seen once. Concerning this clone itself: Its antigen is unknown.

General observations from the study: ART adherence, viral resistance and therapy changes went unrecorded. Blood specimens, gathered between about 2003 and 2018, were possibly obtained under older ART regimens. An increase in diversity followed ART, yet levels stayed below transplant donor controls.

The CDR3 is made up of 14 amino acids. Germline V gene lookup returns CDR1 MNHEY and CDR2 SVGAGI. Unmatched junction bases numbered 3, after V lost 6 bases and J lost 2 bases. The chain couples TRBV6-5 to TRBJ1-5; 8 nucleotides line up with TRBD1. The input for sequencing was unsorted PBMCs, taken about 5.5 years after starting antiretroviral therapy. The clonotype comes from a woman aged 35 to 49 with HIV. CDR3 loop: CASSSDRGNQPQHF. CDR3 bases: TGTGCCAGCAGCTCGGACAGGGGCAATCAGCCCCAGCATTTT.